This T cell receptor (beta chain) was sequenced during a study of identical twins. V gave up 4 bases and J gave up 0 bases, with 11 bases separating them. This CDR3 region has 14 residues. Germline CDR1 is SGHRS and CDR2 is YFSETQ. TCRdb re-derived calls from the 5' RACE reads in MiXCR, one entry per CDR3 protein. The table shows about 530,000 distinct CDR3 sequences, with 20% to 25% occurring only once. This clonotype was observed a few times. These data were also filed under a second study, of yellow fever vaccine responses in identical twins.

The clonotype originates from a woman between 18 and 29 years old in good health. The specimen was CD4+ T cells sorted from blood. J is TRBJ2-7 and V is TRBV5-1, with D hard to call. The DNA of the CDR3 is TGCGCCAGCAGCAAGGAACCCCCCTCCTACGAGCAGTACTTC. The encoded protein is CASSKEPPSYEQYF.